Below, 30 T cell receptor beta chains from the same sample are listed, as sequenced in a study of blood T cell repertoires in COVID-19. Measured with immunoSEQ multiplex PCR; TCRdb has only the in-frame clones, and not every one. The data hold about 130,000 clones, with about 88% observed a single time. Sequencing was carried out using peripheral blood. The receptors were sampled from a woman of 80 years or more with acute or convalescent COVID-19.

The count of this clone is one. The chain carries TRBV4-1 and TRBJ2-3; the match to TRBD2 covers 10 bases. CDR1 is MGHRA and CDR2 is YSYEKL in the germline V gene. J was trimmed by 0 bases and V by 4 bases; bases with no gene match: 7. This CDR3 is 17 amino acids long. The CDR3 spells CASSLTSGEASTDTQYF. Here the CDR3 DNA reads TGCGCCAGCAGCCTAACTAGCGGGGAAGCTAGCACAGATACGCAGTATTTT.

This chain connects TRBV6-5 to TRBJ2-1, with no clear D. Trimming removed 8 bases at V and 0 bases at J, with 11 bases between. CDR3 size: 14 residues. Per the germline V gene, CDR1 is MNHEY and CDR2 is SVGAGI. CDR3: CASGNTPSYNEQFF. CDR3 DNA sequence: TGTGCCAGCGGCAATACCCCCTCCTACAATGAGCAGTTCTTC.

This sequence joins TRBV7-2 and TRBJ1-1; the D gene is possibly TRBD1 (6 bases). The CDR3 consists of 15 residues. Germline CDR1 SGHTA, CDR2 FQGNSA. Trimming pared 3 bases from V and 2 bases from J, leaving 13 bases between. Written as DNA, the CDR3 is TGTGCCAGCAGCTTGTACAGGGTCAAAAACACTGAAGCTTTCTTT. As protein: CASSLYRVKNTEAFF. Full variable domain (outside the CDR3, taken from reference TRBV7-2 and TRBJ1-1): GAGVSQSPSNKVTEKGKDVELRCDPISGHTALYWYRQSLGQGLEFLIYFQGNSAPDKSGLPSDRFSAERTGGSVSTLTIQRTQQEDSAVYLCASSLYRVKNTEAFFGQGTRLTVV.

The CDR3 bases are TGTGCCAGCAGAGGACTAGCGGGGGGGGATACGCAGTATTTT. Residues: CASRGLAGGDTQYF. The V and J genes are TRBV27 and TRBJ2-3; 15 bases align to TRBD2. V shed 6 bases and J 6 bases; nucleotides not matched to a gene: 1. Germline values: CDR1 MNHEY, CDR2 SMNVEV (reference sequence). The length of the CDR3 is 14 residues.

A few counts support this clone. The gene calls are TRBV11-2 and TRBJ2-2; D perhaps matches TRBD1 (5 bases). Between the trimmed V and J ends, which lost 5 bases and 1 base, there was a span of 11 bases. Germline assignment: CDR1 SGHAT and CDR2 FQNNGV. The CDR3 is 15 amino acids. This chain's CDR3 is CASSPRTRNTGELFF. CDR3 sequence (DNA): TGTGCCAGCAGCCCACGGACACGGAACACCGGGGAGCTGTTTTTT. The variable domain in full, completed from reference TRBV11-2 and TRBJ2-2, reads EAGVAQSPRYKIIEKRQSVAFWCNPISGHATLYWYQQILGQGPKLLIQFQNNGVVDDSQLPKDRFSAERLKGVDSTLKIQPAKLEDSAVYLCASSPRTRNTGELFFGEGSRLTVL.

The CDR3 loop reads CASSARTGAPGELFF. The CDR3 nucleotides read TGTGCCAGCAGCGCCCGGACAGGGGCCCCCGGGGAGCTGTTTTTT. The chain links TRBV9 to TRBJ2-2, with 9 bases aligning to TRBD1. Germline CDR1 SGDLS, CDR2 YYNGEE. V gave up 3 bases and J gave up 6 bases; unmatched junction bases: 6. CDR3 size: 15 residues.

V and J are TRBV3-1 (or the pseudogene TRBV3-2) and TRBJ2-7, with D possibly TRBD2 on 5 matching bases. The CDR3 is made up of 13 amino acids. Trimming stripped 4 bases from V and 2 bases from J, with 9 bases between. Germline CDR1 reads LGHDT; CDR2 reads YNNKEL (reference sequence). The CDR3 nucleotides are TGTGCCAGCAGCCCCGACTACCCCTACGAGCAGTACTTC. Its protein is CASSPDYPYEQYF.

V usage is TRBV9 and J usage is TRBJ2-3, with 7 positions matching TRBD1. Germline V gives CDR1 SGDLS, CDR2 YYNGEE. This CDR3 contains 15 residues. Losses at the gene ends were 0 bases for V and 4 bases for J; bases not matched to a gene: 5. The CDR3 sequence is CASSVATGDADTQYF. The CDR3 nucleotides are TGTGCCAGCAGCGTAGCCACAGGGGATGCAGATACGCAGTATTTT.

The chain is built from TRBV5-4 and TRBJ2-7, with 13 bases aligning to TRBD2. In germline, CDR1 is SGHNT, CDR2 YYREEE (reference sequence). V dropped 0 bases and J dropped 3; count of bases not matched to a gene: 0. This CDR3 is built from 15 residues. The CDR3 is CASSLGTSGSYEQYF. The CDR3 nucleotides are TGTGCCAGCAGCTTGGGGACTAGCGGGAGCTACGAGCAGTACTTC.

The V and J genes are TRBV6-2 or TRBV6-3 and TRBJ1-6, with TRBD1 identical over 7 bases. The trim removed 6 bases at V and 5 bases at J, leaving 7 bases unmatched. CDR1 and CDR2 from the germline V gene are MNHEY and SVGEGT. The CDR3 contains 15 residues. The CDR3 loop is CASSRGTADNSPLHF. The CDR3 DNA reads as TGTGCCAGCAGCCGAGGGACAGCCGATAATTCACCCCTCCACTTT.

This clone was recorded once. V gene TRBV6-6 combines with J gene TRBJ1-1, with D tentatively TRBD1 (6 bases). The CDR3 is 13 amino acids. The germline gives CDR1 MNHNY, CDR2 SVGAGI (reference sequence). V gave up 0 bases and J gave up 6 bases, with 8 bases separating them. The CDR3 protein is CASSYSTGSEAFF. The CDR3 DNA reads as TGTGCCAGCAGTTACTCCACAGGGTCTGAAGCTTTCTTT.

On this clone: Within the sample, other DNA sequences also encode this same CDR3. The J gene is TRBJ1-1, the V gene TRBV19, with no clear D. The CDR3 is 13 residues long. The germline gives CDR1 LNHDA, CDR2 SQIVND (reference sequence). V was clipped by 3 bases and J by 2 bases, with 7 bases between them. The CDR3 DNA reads TGTGCCAGTAGTATTTCCGTAAACACTGAAGCTTTCTTT. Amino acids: CASSISVNTEAFF.

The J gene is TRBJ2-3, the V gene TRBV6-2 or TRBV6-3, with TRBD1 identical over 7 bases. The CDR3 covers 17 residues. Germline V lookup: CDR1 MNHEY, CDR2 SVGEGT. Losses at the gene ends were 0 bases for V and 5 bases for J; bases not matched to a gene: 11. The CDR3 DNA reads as TGTGCCAGCAGTTACTCGATGAGAGGGGGCCAGGAAGATACGCAGTATTTT. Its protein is CASSYSMRGGQEDTQYF.

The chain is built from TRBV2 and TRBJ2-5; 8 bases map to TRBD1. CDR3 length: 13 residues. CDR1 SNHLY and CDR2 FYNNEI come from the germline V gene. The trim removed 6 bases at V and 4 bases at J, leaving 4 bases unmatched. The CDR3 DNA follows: TGTGCCAGCAGGACAGGGGCCCCAGAGACCCAGTACTTC. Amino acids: CASRTGAPETQYF.

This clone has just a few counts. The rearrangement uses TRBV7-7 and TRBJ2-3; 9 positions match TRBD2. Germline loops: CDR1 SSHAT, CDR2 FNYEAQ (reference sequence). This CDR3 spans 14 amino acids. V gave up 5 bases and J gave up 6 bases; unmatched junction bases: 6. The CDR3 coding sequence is TGTGCCAGCAGCCCTGGACTAGCGTATGATACGCAGTATTTT. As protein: CASSPGLAYDTQYF.

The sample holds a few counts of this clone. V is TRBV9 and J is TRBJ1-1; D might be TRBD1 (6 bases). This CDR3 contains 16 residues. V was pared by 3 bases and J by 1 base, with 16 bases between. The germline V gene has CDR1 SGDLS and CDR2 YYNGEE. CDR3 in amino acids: CASSGQDRVPNTEAFF. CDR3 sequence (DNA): TGTGCCAGCAGCGGACAGGATCGCGTACCGAACACTGAAGCTTTCTTT.

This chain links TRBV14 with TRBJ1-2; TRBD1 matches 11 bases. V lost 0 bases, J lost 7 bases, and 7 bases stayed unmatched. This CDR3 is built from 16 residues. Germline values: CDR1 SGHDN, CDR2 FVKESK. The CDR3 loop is CASSQDLKGTGGGYTF. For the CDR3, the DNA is TGTGCCAGCAGCCAAGATCTAAAGGGGACAGGGGGTGGCTACACCTTC.

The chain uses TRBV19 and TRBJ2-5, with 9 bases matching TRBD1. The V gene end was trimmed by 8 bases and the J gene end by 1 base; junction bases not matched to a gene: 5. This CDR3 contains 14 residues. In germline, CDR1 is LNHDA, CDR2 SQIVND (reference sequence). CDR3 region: CASSGQGPQETQYF. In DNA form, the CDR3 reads TGTGCCAGTTCTGGACAGGGGCCCCAAGAGACCCAGTACTTC.

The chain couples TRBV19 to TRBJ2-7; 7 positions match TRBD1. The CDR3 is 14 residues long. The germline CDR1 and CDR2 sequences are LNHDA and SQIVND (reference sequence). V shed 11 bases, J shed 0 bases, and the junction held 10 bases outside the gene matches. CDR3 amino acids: CAGPGGPHSYEQYF. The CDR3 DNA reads TGTGCCGGTCCAGGGGGTCCCCACTCCTACGAGCAGTACTTC.

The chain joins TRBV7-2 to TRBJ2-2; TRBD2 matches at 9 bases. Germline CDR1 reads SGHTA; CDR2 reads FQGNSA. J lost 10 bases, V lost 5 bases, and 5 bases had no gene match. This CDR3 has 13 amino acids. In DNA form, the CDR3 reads TGTGCCAGCAGCCCTCCGGGACTAGCGGAGCTGTTTTTT. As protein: CASSPPGLAELFF.

CDR3 sequence (DNA): TGTGCTAGTAAGGACAGAGCCACCGGGGAGCTGTTTTTT. Protein sequence: CASKDRATGELFF. The V and J genes are TRBV12-5 and TRBJ2-2, with a possible D match to TRBD1 (6 bases). The CDR3 spans 13 residues. V was cut by 8 bases and J by 4 bases, with 11 bases left in between. Germline V gene data show CDR1 as LGHNT and CDR2 as FRNRAP.

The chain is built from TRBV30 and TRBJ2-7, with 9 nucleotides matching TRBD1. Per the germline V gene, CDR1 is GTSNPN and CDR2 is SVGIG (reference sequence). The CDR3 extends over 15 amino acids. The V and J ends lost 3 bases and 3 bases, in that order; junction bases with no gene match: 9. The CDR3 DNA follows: TGTGCCTGGAGCGCCGGGACAGGGTCGAACTACGAGCAGTACTTC. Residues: CAWSAGTGSNYEQYF.

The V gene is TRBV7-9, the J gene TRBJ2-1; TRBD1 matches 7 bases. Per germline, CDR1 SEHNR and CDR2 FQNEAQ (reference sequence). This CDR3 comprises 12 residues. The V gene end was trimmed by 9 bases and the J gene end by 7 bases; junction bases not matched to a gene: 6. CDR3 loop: CASTGVGNEQFF. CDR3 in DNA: TGTGCCAGTACAGGGGTAGGGAATGAGCAGTTCTTC. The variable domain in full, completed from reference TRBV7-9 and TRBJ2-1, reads DTGVSQNPRHKITKRGQNVTFRCDPISEHNRLYWYRQTLGQGPEFLTYFQNEAQLEKSRLLSDRFSAERPKGSFSTLEIQRTEQGDSAMYLCASTGVGNEQFFGPGTRLTVL.

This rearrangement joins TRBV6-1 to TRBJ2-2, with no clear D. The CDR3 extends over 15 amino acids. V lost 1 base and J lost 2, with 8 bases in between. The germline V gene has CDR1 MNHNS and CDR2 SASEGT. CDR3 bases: TGTGCCAGCAGTGAAGGTTTAGTCAACACCGGGGAGCTGTTTTTT. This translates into CASSEGLVNTGELFF.

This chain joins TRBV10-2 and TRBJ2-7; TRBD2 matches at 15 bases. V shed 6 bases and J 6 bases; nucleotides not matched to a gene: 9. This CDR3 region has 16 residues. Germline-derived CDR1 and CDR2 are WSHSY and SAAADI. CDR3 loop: CASRGGGLAGGSEQYF. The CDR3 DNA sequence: TGCGCCAGCAGAGGGGGGGGACTAGCGGGAGGATCCGAGCAGTACTTC.

Written as DNA, the CDR3 is TGTGCCAGTAGTATTAGGAGGGATCAGCCCCAGCATTTT. Translated: CASSIRRDQPQHF. The J gene is TRBJ1-5, the V gene TRBV19; D not resolved. V was pared by 3 bases and J by 5 bases, with 8 bases between. The length of the CDR3 is 13 residues. CDR1 and CDR2 from the germline V gene are LNHDA and SQIVND (reference sequence).

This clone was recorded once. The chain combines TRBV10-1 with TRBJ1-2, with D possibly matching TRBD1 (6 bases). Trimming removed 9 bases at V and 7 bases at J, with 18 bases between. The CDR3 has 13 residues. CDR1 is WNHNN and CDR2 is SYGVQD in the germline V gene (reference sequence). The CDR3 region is CARQGRQGCGYTF. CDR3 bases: TGCGCCAGACAAGGACGCCAGGGGTGTGGCTACACCTTC.

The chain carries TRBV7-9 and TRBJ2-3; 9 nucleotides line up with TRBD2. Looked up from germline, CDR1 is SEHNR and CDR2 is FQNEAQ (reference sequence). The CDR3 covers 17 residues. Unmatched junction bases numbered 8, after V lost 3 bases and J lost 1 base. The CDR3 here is CASSFGGTSIGTDTQYF. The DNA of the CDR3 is TGTGCCAGCAGCTTTGGCGGGACTAGCATCGGCACAGATACGCAGTATTTT. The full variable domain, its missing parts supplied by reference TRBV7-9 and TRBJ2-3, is DTGVSQNPRHKITKRGQNVTFRCDPISEHNRLYWYRQTLGQGPEFLTYFQNEAQLEKSRLLSDRFSAERPKGSFSTLEIQRTEQGDSAMYLCASSFGGTSIGTDTQYFGPGTRLTVL.

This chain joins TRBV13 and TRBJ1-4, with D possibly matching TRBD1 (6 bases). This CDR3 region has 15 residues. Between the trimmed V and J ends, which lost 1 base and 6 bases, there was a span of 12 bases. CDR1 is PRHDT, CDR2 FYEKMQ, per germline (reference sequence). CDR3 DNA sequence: TGTGCCAGCAGCTTAGTGTCAGGGGTCGATGAAAAACTGTTTTTT. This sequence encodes CASSLVSGVDEKLFF.

The CDR3 loop is CASSLGPGYEKLFF. The DNA of the CDR3 is TGTGCCAGCAGCTTGGGGCCAGGGTACGAAAAACTGTTTTTT. The chain carries TRBV5-4 and TRBJ1-4; possible D gene TRBD1, 5 bases. The CDR3 totals 14 residues. V was pared by 0 bases and J by 8 bases, with 11 bases between. Germline V gene lookup returns CDR1 SGHNT and CDR2 YYREEE (reference sequence).